This is a list of T cell receptor beta chains from one sample in a study of blood T cells in healthy people across ages. A single record per CDR3 protein comes from TCRdb applying MiXCR to the 5' RACE reads. The repertoire consists of roughly 1,100,000 distinct CDR3 sequences, with approximately 25% occurring once and the leading ten covering approximately 0.7%. The same sample was also studied in work on T cells of mothers and their children.

Sequenced input: blood. These receptors all stem from a girl aged 2 to 10 in good health. Each CDR3 is given with its conserved first and last residue. The D gene is left open where the match is weak. Part of the rows lack a size; the others show once, few, many or a class for expanded clones.

V: TRBV4-2
J: TRBJ2-1
size: -
D: -
CDR3: CASSQDLGGAYNEQFF
DNA: TGTGCCAGCAGCCAAGATCTTGGAGGTGCCTACAATGAGCAGTTCTTC

V: TRBV5-1
J: TRBJ2-7
size: -
D: -
CDR3: CASSLRQRRVYEQYF
DNA: TGCGCCAGCAGCTTGCGACAGCGACGGGTATACGAGCAGTACTTC

V: TRBV11-2
J: TRBJ2-6
size: -
D: TRBD1
CDR3: CASSLVSGGQGERQAPSGANVLTF
DNA: TGTGCCAGCAGCTTAGTTTCCGGCGGCCAGGGGGAGCGTCAAGCACCCTCTGGGGCCAACGTCCTGACTTTC

V: TRBV27
J: TRBJ1-5
size: -
D: -
CDR3: CASSLSGEGSQPQHF
DNA: TGTGCCAGCAGTTTGTCAGGGGAGGGATCTCAGCCCCAGCATTTT

V: TRBV6-2/TRBV6-3
J: TRBJ2-1
size: -
D: -
CDR3: CASSYGAYNEQFF
DNA: TGTGCCAGCAGTTACGGAGCGTACAATGAGCAGTTCTTC

V: TRBV9
J: TRBJ2-6
size: -
D: -
CDR3: CASSVAYGSGANVLTF
DNA: TGTGCCAGCAGCGTAGCTTACGGCTCTGGGGCCAACGTCCTGACTTTC

V: TRBV27
J: TRBJ1-2
size: few
D: -
CDR3: CASSLRGTNYGYTF
DNA: TGTGCCAGCAGTTTAAGAGGTACTAACTATGGCTACACCTTC

V: TRBV6-2/TRBV6-3
J: TRBJ2-3
size: few
D: TRBD2
CDR3: CASLKASGGTDTQYF
DNA: TGTGCCAGCCTAAAGGCTAGCGGGGGCACAGATACGCAGTATTTT

V: TRBV28
J: TRBJ2-7
size: -
D: TRBD2
CDR3: CASSYLGDYNEQYF
DNA: TGTGCCAGCAGTTATTTAGGGGACTACAACGAGCAGTACTTC

V: TRBV4-1
J: TRBJ1-1
size: few
D: -
CDR3: CASSQALEAFF
DNA: TGCGCCAGCAGCCAAGCGCTGGAAGCTTTCTTT

V: TRBV9
J: TRBJ2-7
size: -
D: -
CDR3: CASSERGGEQYF
DNA: TGTGCCAGCAGCGAAAGGGGAGGCGAGCAGTACTTC

V: TRBV7-9
J: TRBJ2-5
size: few
D: TRBD2
CDR3: CASSARTSGGQETQYF
DNA: TGTGCCAGCAGCGCCCGGACTAGCGGGGGGCAAGAGACCCAGTACTTC

V: TRBV20-1
J: TRBJ1-5
size: -
D: TRBD1
CDR3: CSAAGGTNQPQHF
DNA: TGCAGTGCTGCAGGGGGCACGAATCAGCCCCAGCATTTT

V: TRBV28
J: TRBJ2-5
size: few
D: TRBD2
CDR3: CASSLGAGEGETQYF
DNA: TGTGCCAGCAGTTTAGGCGCGGGAGAAGGCGAGACCCAGTACTTC

V: TRBV28
J: TRBJ2-1
size: -
D: TRBD2
CDR3: CASILRTTSGRHNEQFF
DNA: TGTGCCAGCATCCTACGAACGACTAGCGGGAGGCACAATGAGCAGTTCTTC

V: TRBV6-5
J: TRBJ1-4
size: few
D: -
CDR3: CASSSPRAGNEKLFF
DNA: TGTGCCAGCAGTTCCCCCAGGGCGGGTAATGAAAAACTGTTTTTT

V: TRBV2
J: TRBJ2-7
size: -
D: -
CDR3: CASKERTYEQYF
DNA: TGTGCCAGTAAAGAGCGCACCTACGAGCAGTACTTC

V: TRBV5-6
J: TRBJ2-7
size: -
D: -
CDR3: CASSLAARAYEQYF
DNA: TGTGCCAGCAGCTTGGCGGCGCGTGCCTACGAGCAGTACTTC

V: TRBV4-2
J: TRBJ1-4
size: few
D: -
CDR3: CASSQDIVGEELDNEKLFF
DNA: TGTGCCAGCAGCCAAGATATCGTGGGCGAAGAGCTTGATAATGAAAAACTGTTTTTT

V: TRBV6-6
J: TRBJ2-3
size: -
D: -
CDR3: CAISPGLGSDTQYF
DNA: TGTGCCATCTCGCCAGGGCTTGGTTCAGATACGCAGTATTTT

V: TRBV20-1
J: TRBJ2-7
size: -
D: -
CDR3: CSAGIVEQYF
DNA: TGCAGTGCTGGGATTGTCGAGCAGTACTTC

V: TRBV6-5
J: TRBJ2-7
size: few
D: TRBD1
CDR3: CASSNRGSVLFPYEQYF
DNA: TGTGCCAGCAGTAACAGGGGAAGCGTGCTGTTTCCCTACGAGCAGTACTTC

V: TRBV12-3/TRBV12-4
J: TRBJ1-5
size: -
D: -
CDR3: CASSLMGWNQPQHF
DNA: TGTGCCAGCAGTTTAATGGGTTGGAATCAGCCCCAGCATTTT

V: TRBV27
J: TRBJ2-7
size: many
D: TRBD1
CDR3: CASRTGVHEQYF
DNA: TGTGCCAGCAGGACAGGGGTCCACGAGCAGTACTTC

V: TRBV2
J: TRBJ1-5
size: -
D: -
CDR3: CASSTAGAGQPQHF
DNA: TGCGCCAGCAGTACCGCGGGGGCGGGTCAGCCCCAGCATTTT

V: TRBV7-2
J: TRBJ2-3
size: -
D: -
CDR3: CASSLRLTQSTDTQYF
DNA: TGTGCCAGCAGCCTACGTCTGACCCAAAGCACAGATACGCAGTATTTT

V: TRBV12-3/TRBV12-4
J: TRBJ2-1
size: -
D: -
CDR3: CASSAPGGRNEQFF
DNA: TGTGCCAGCAGTGCCCCGGGGGGCCGAAATGAGCAGTTCTTC

V: TRBV6-1
J: TRBJ2-7
size: -
D: -
CDR3: CASMVGYEQYF
DNA: TGTGCCAGCATGGTAGGGTACGAGCAGTACTTC

V: TRBV29-1
J: TRBJ2-7
size: few
D: TRBD1
CDR3: CSAGAGTGVREQYF
DNA: TGCAGCGCGGGGGCCGGGACAGGGGTCCGCGAGCAGTACTTC

V: TRBV7-9
J: TRBJ2-7
size: few
D: TRBD2
CDR3: CASSPTGLAGIYEQYF
DNA: TGTGCCAGCAGCCCAACCGGACTAGCGGGAATCTACGAGCAGTACTTC

V: TRBV4-3
J: TRBJ1-5
size: few
D: -
CDR3: CASSQEFSAELPQHF
DNA: TGCGCCAGCAGCCAAGAATTCTCCGCGGAGCTGCCCCAGCATTTT

V: TRBV24-1
J: TRBJ2-4
size: few
D: -
CDR3: CAGLKNIQYF
DNA: TGTGCCGGACTAAAAAACATTCAGTACTTC

V: TRBV7-9
J: TRBJ2-7
size: -
D: -
CDR3: CASSLELSEQYF
DNA: TGTGCCAGCAGCTTGGAACTGTCCGAGCAGTACTTC

V: TRBV7-9
J: TRBJ2-7
size: many
D: TRBD1
CDR3: CASSLGGQIYEQYF
DNA: TGTGCCAGCAGCTTAGGGGGACAGATCTACGAGCAGTACTTC

V: TRBV5-4
J: TRBJ2-7
size: -
D: TRBD2
CDR3: CASSPATSDEQYF
DNA: TGTGCCAGCAGCCCCGCGACTAGCGACGAGCAGTACTTC

V: TRBV3-1
J: TRBJ2-3
size: few
D: -
CDR3: CASSAMAGSTDTQYF
DNA: TGTGCCAGCAGCGCCATGGCCGGGAGCACAGATACGCAGTATTTT

V: TRBV2
J: TRBJ2-7
size: few
D: -
CDR3: CALRTSYEQYF
DNA: TGTGCCCTCAGGACCTCCTACGAGCAGTACTTC

V: TRBV10-3
J: TRBJ2-5
size: many
D: -
CDR3: CAISESIGSWKRETQYF
DNA: TGTGCCATCAGTGAGTCGATCGGGAGTTGGAAGAGAGAGACCCAGTACTTC

V: TRBV12-3/TRBV12-4
J: TRBJ1-2
size: -
D: -
CDR3: CASSPQYNHGYTF
DNA: TGTGCCAGCAGCCCTCAGTATAACCATGGCTACACCTTC

V: TRBV24-1
J: TRBJ2-3
size: few
D: TRBD1
CDR3: CATSARFGQAISDTQYF
DNA: TGTGCCACCAGTGCCCGCTTTGGACAGGCTATCTCAGATACGCAGTATTTT

V: TRBV20-1
J: TRBJ2-5
size: -
D: -
CDR3: CSAPFRGETQYF
DNA: TGCAGTGCCCCTTTTCGAGGGGAGACCCAGTACTTC

V: TRBV9
J: TRBJ2-5
size: -
D: -
CDR3: CASSVEPGEETQYF
DNA: TGTGCCAGCAGCGTAGAGCCAGGGGAAGAGACCCAGTACTTC

V: TRBV2
J: TRBJ1-5
size: few
D: -
CDR3: CASSDTTDRKGDQPQHF
DNA: TGTGCCAGCAGTGATACGACGGACAGAAAAGGGGATCAGCCCCAGCATTTT

V: TRBV11-2
J: TRBJ1-2
size: few
D: -
CDR3: CAGSLDGAGRGYTF
DNA: TGTGCCGGCAGCTTAGATGGGGCAGGGAGAGGCTACACCTTC

V: TRBV7-8
J: TRBJ2-7
size: few
D: -
CDR3: CASSSAGERAYEQYF
DNA: TGTGCCAGCAGCTCAGCAGGAGAGAGAGCCTACGAGCAGTACTTC

V: TRBV20-1
J: TRBJ1-4
size: -
D: TRBD1
CDR3: CSAARQGAMGGLFF
DNA: TGCAGTGCCGCACGACAGGGTGCGATGGGGGGACTGTTTTTT

V: TRBV14
J: TRBJ2-5
size: -
D: -
CDR3: CASSQDLGWGETQYF
DNA: TGTGCCAGCAGCCAAGATCTGGGCTGGGGAGAGACCCAGTACTTC

V: TRBV7-9
J: TRBJ2-7
size: few
D: -
CDR3: CASSLGAFYEQYF
DNA: TGTGCCAGCAGCTTAGGGGCTTTCTACGAGCAGTACTTC

V: TRBV12-3/TRBV12-4
J: TRBJ2-5
size: few
D: -
CDR3: CASTLGREETQYF
DNA: TGTGCCAGCACTTTAGGGCGTGAGGAGACCCAGTACTTC

V: TRBV29-1
J: TRBJ2-1
size: -
D: TRBD2
CDR3: CSGDRLAGANPTKYNEQFF
DNA: TGCAGCGGCGATAGACTAGCGGGGGCCAACCCCACTAAATACAATGAGCAGTTCTTC

V: TRBV2
J: TRBJ2-1
size: few
D: TRBD2
CDR3: CASRKLAGGPRQYNEQFF
DNA: TGTGCCAGCAGGAAACTAGCGGGAGGGCCCCGGCAGTACAATGAGCAGTTCTTC

V: TRBV29-1
J: TRBJ2-3
size: -
D: TRBD1
CDR3: CSSRTGMGTDTQYF
DNA: TGCAGCTCCCGGACAGGTATGGGCACAGATACGCAGTATTTT